These T cell receptor beta chains were read from a single sample in a study of T cells in Graves' hyperthyroidism and ophthalmopathy. TCRdb re-called the multiplex PCR reads through MiXCR, storing one row per CDR3 protein. The profile covers around 620,000 distinct CDR3 sequences, with approximately 14% appearing a single time and 7% to 9% taken by the ten largest. Specimen: blood. All receptors come from a woman under 30 with Graves' ophthalmopathy. Each CDR3 is given with its conserved first and last residue. The D gene is left open where the match is weak. A clone size is listed for some rows: how often the clone was seen (once, few, many), or a class if it is expanded.

many TRBD2 TRBJ2-5 TRBV6-2/TRBV6-3 TGTGCCAGCAGGCCTGCCATCGGGGTTAGCGGGAGTAAAGAGACCCAGTACTTC CASRPAIGVSGSKETQYF
few - TRBJ1-2 TRBV24-1 TGTGCCACCAGTGACCGACTCGGGACACACTATGGCTACACCTTC CATSDRLGTHYGYTF
many - TRBJ1-1 TRBV29-1 TGCAGCGTTCAGGGGATGAACACTGAAGCTTTCTTT CSVQGMNTEAFF
few - TRBJ2-2 TRBV7-6 TGTGCCAGCAGCTTAGAGTGGGGGTCCGGGGAGCTGTTTTTT CASSLEWGSGELFF
few - TRBJ2-6 TRBV25-1 TGTGCCAGCAGTGACTCGCCCTCCTACTCTGGGGCCAACGTCCTGACTTTC CASSDSPSYSGANVLTF
many - TRBJ2-2 TRBV11-2 TGTGCCAGCAGCCAAACAACAGGGAGACCGAACACCGGGGAGCTGTTTTTT CASSQTTGRPNTGELFF
many TRBD2 TRBJ2-1 TRBV12-3/TRBV12-4 TGTGCCAGCAGTTTGACCTCCGGGAGGTACAATGAGCAGTTCTTC CASSLTSGRYNEQFF
- - TRBJ2-7 TRBV11-2 TGTGCCAGCAGCTTATTCAAGGGGCGGGGGCGCTACGAGCAGTACTTC CASSLFKGRGRYEQYF
few - TRBJ2-7 TRBV29-1 TGCAGCGAACTTAGTGGCAGGAGAGCCTACGAGCAGTACTTC CSELSGRRAYEQYF
many - TRBJ1-2 TRBV20-1 TGCACCCCTGAGGACCGACAGTATGGCTACACCTTC CTPEDRQYGYTF
many TRBD1 TRBJ2-7 TRBV27 TGTGCCAGTGCGCCAGGGGGCTTGAGGGCGCCCTTTTACGAGCAGTACTTC CASAPGGLRAPFYEQYF
many TRBD2 TRBJ2-3 TRBV20-1 TGCAGTGCTAAGTCTAGCGGGAGGTCTTGGGCAGATACGCAGTATTTT CSAKSSGRSWADTQYF
many TRBD1 TRBJ1-4 TRBV28 TGTGCCAGCAGTTTCCGGACAGGGAGGGTGATTAATGAAAAACTGTTTTTT CASSFRTGRVINEKLFF
many TRBD2 TRBJ2-1 TRBV11-3 TGTGCCAGCAGCCGCGGGACTAGCGGGAGGGTTGAGCAGTTCTTC CASSRGTSGRVEQFF
- TRBD1 TRBJ2-7 TRBV7-2 TGTGCCAGCAGCTTAGTGGGACAGGGTAAGTCCCACGAGCAGTACTTC CASSLVGQGKSHEQYF
many TRBD1 TRBJ1-1 TRBV6-5 TGTGCCAGCAGTTACTCACAGGGGTTTGAAGCTTTCTTT CASSYSQGFEAFF
many - TRBJ1-1 TRBV7-9 TGTGCCAGCAGCTTAGGTTACGGGGCCAACACTGAAGCTTTCTTT CASSLGYGANTEAFF
once TRBD2 TRBJ2-7 TRBV12-3/TRBV12-4 TGTGCCAGCAGTTTGGGACTAGAGGACGTGCAGTACTTC CASSLGLEDVQYF
- TRBD2 TRBJ2-1 TRBV9 TGTGCCAGCAGCGTTTTTAGCGGGACCTACAATGAGCAGTTCTTC CASSVFSGTYNEQFF
few - TRBJ1-2 TRBV6-5 TGTGCCAGCAGTTACGAGGGGTTCATCTATGGCTACACCTTC CASSYEGFIYGYTF
- - TRBJ2-3 TRBV6-1 TGTGCCAGCAGTCAACTAGGTCCTCGCACAGATACGCAGTATTTT CASSQLGPRTDTQYF
many TRBD2 TRBJ2-3 TRBV29-1 TGCAGCGTTCGAGCGGGAGCGGAGGCAGATACGCAGTATTTT CSVRAGAEADTQYF
- - TRBJ1-1 TRBV19 TGTGCCAGTAGTATTTGGGATGAGGGGGACACTGAAGCTTTCTTT CASSIWDEGDTEAFF
- - TRBJ1-1 TRBV4-3 TGCGCCAGCAGCCAAGAATATGACAGCTTGAACACTGAAGCTTTCTTT CASSQEYDSLNTEAFF
few TRBD2 TRBJ2-1 TRBV7-9 TGTGCCAGCAGCTTACCGCGATATAGCGGGAGAAGGTTTTGGGTGACCTACAATGAGCAGTTCTTC CASSLPRYSGRRFWVTYNEQFF
- - TRBJ1-2 TRBV20-1 TGCAGTGCTCCCTGGGGGGGGAGGGAAACTAACTATGGCTACACCTTC CSAPWGGRETNYGYTF
many TRBD1 TRBJ1-2 TRBV12-3/TRBV12-4 TGTGCCAGCAGTACCCGACAGGGGTCGGTTGGCTACACCTTC CASSTRQGSVGYTF
few TRBD1 TRBJ1-3 TRBV5-1 TGCGCCAGCAGCATGGGACAGGGAAACACCATATATTTT CASSMGQGNTIYF
few - TRBJ1-2 TRBV3-1 TGTGCCAGCAGCCTTACGCAGGGCGGGCATGGCTACACCTTC CASSLTQGGHGYTF
many TRBD1 TRBJ2-5 TRBV7-9 TGTGCCAGCAGCGCCAGGGGGCAAGAGACCCAGTACTTC CASSARGQETQYF
- - TRBJ2-3 TRBV24-1 TGTGCCACCAGTGATCCAACCGGGACCTTCACAGATACGCAGTATTTT CATSDPTGTFTDTQYF
many TRBD1 TRBJ2-7 TRBV6-5 TGTGCCAGCAGTTACTCGACAGGGCACGGCTACGAGCAGTACTTC CASSYSTGHGYEQYF
- TRBD1 TRBJ1-2 TRBV6-1 TGTGCCAGCAGTTATCCGGACAGGGTTTACGGCTACACCTTC CASSYPDRVYGYTF
- - TRBJ2-7 TRBV6-5 TGTGCCAGCAGTTACTCCGGAGTCTCGGGCTCCTACGAGCAGTACTTC CASSYSGVSGSYEQYF
many - TRBJ1-3 TRBV30 TGTGCCTGGAGTCCCAGGGTTGGAAACACCATATATTTT CAWSPRVGNTIYF
many - TRBJ1-4 TRBV5-8 TGTGCCAGCAGCGTTGGGGACCGTGATTACGAAAAACTGTTTTTT CASSVGDRDYEKLFF
many TRBD2 TRBJ2-2 TRBV2 TGTGCCAGCAGTGACAACGCGGGAGGAAACACCGGGGAGCTGTTTTTT CASSDNAGGNTGELFF
many - TRBJ1-1 TRBV9 TGTGCCAGCACCTCCGGGCCCCCCGAGGGGAACACTGAAGCTTTCTTT CASTSGPPEGNTEAFF
many - TRBJ2-1 TRBV6-6 TGTGCCAGCAGTTACTCGTCGGCGAATTACAATGAGCAGTTCTTC CASSYSSANYNEQFF
many - TRBJ1-1 TRBV12-3/TRBV12-4 TGTGCCAGCAGTTTTTCGAGTAGATATGAAGCTTTCTTT CASSFSSRYEAFF
many - TRBJ2-1 TRBV12-3/TRBV12-4 TGTGCCAGCAGTTTAGCGCTGGGGGGAGGCACGAGCTCCTACAATGAGCAGTTCTTC CASSLALGGGTSSYNEQFF
- TRBD2 TRBJ2-3 TRBV25-1 TGTGCCAGCAGTGGACTAGCGGATATCACAGATACGCAGTATTTT CASSGLADITDTQYF
many TRBD2 TRBJ2-1 TRBV24-1 TGTGCCACCAGTGACCCCGGGACTAGCAGTGAGCAGTTCTTC CATSDPGTSSEQFF
many - TRBJ1-2 TRBV27 TGTGCCAGCAGTTTAGGGGGGGCGAGTGGTGGCTACACCTTC CASSLGGASGGYTF
many - TRBJ2-7 TRBV3-1 TGTGCCAGCAGCCAAGAGGTCAACGAGCAGTACTTC CASSQEVNEQYF
- - TRBJ1-5 TRBV19 TGTGCCAGTAGTAATGGGAATCAGCCCCAGCATTTT CASSNGNQPQHF
- TRBD1 TRBJ1-2 TRBV2 TGTGCCAGCAGTTCCCCCCGGCTTAGGGGGCACTATGGCTACACCTTC CASSSPRLRGHYGYTF
- - TRBJ2-7 TRBV7-6 TGTGCCAGCAGCTTAGACAGGAGTTCCTACGAGCGGTACTTC CASSLDRSSYERYF
many - TRBJ1-6 TRBV20-1 TGCAGTGCTAGGCGGGACGGGACACTCAATTCACCCCTCCACTTT CSARRDGTLNSPLHF
- - TRBJ2-3 TRBV20-1 TGCAGTGCTAGATTCCTTCCGGGACACCTAAACACAGATACGCAGTATTTT CSARFLPGHLNTDTQYF
many TRBD1 TRBJ2-6 TRBV11-1 TGTGCCAGCAGTGAGCTGGACAGGGCTGGGGCCAACGTCCTGACTTTC CASSELDRAGANVLTF